The 22 T cell receptor beta chains in this list originate from one sample, sequenced in a study of blood T cell repertoires in COVID-19. Some clones are missing from TCRdb's copy, which holds only in-frame ones; the method was immunoSEQ multiplex PCR. The repertoire has 230,000 or so clones, about 87% of them found once; the top ten carry just over 2.5%. The specimen was PBMCs or T cells enriched from blood (not recorded which). The receptors shown here come from a woman aged 25 to 45 who had recovered from COVID-19.

The chain combines TRBV5-1 with TRBJ1-1; D remains unclear. Trimming removed 3 bases at V and 0 bases at J, with 6 bases between. This CDR3 has 13 amino acids. Germline assignment: CDR1 SGHRS and CDR2 YFSETQ. The CDR3 reads CASSSTLNTEAFF. The CDR3 region has the DNA TGCGCCAGCAGCTCCACACTGAACACTGAAGCTTTCTTT. Supplemented by reference TRBV5-1 and TRBJ1-1, the full variable domain reads KAGVTQTPRYLIKTRGQQVTLSCSPISGHRSVSWYQQTPGQGLQFLFEYFSETQRNKGNFPGRFSGRQFSNSRSEMNVSTLELGDSALYLCASSSTLNTEAFFGQGTRLTVV.

The chain links TRBV7-3 to TRBJ2-1; 12 bases are a match to TRBD1. The CDR3 has 15 residues. CDR1 is SGHTA and CDR2 is FQGTGA in the germline V gene. J was trimmed by 8 bases and V by 1 base; bases with no gene match: 3. The CDR3 is CASSLMGQGAHEQFF. CDR3 bases: TGTGCCAGCAGCTTAATGGGACAGGGGGCACATGAGCAGTTCTTC. The variable domain in full, completed from reference TRBV7-3 and TRBJ2-1, reads GAGVSQTPSNKVTEKGKYVELRCDPISGHTALYWYRQSLGQGPEFLIYFQGTGAADDSGLPNDRFFAVRPEGSVSTLKIQRTERGDSAVYLCASSLMGQGAHEQFFGPGTRLTVL.

The J gene is TRBJ1-5, the V gene TRBV2, with D maybe TRBD1 (6 bases). This CDR3 spans 12 amino acids. The germline gives CDR1 SNHLY, CDR2 FYNNEI. With 7 bases removed from V and 2 bases from J, the gap between germline ends came to 6 bases. The CDR3 bases are TGTGCCAGCACAGGGGGCAATCAGCCCCAGCATTTT. This translates into CASTGGNQPQHF.

This clone was recorded once. V gene TRBV5-6 combines with J gene TRBJ1-1; possible D gene TRBD1, 6 bases. The CDR3 loop spans 15 amino acids. In germline, CDR1 is SGHDT, CDR2 YYEEEE. V was trimmed by 2 bases and J by 5 bases, leaving 16 bases between them. CDR3: CASSFGTTLGTEAFF. DNA for the CDR3: TGTGCCAGCAGCTTCGGGACAACCTTGGGAACTGAAGCTTTCTTT.

The CDR3 reads CASSQSRGQVKNTDTQYF. The CDR3, as DNA: TGTGCCAGCAGCCAGTCCAGGGGGCAAGTGAAAAACACAGATACGCAGTATTTT. This chain uses TRBV4-2 with TRBJ2-3; TRBD1 matches at 8 bases. The ends lost 3 bases at V and 2 bases at J; junction bases unmatched: 13. Per germline, CDR1 LGHNA and CDR2 YNFKEQ. The CDR3 runs 18 residues.

This clone showed up just once. The chain combines TRBV6-2 or TRBV6-3 with TRBJ2-1; 13 bases agree with TRBD2. After removal of 6 bases from V and 8 bases from J, the junction contained 7 bases not matched to a gene. Germline-derived CDR1 and CDR2 are MNHEY and SVGEGT. The CDR3 totals 15 residues. CDR3 sequence (DNA): TGTGCCAGCAGCCCCACTAGCGGGGGGGCCGATGAGCAGTTCTTC. This gives the protein CASSPTSGGADEQFF.

This chain links TRBV12-3 or TRBV12-4 with TRBJ2-5, with D unclear. CDR3 size: 13 residues. V gave up 1 base and J gave up 5 bases, with 8 bases separating them. The CDR3 protein is CASSLEVRETQYF. The CDR3 bases are TGTGCCAGCAGTTTAGAAGTCAGGGAGACCCAGTACTTC.

This chain joins TRBV29-1 and TRBJ2-3; 7 bases are shared with TRBD2. The J segment lost 5 bases and the V segment lost 6 bases, leaving 8 bases of the junction unmatched. CDR3 length equals 13 residues. Germline CDR1 is SQVTM and CDR2 is ANQGSEA. The CDR3 loop reads CSVLGGVLDTQYF. The CDR3 bases are TGCAGCGTGCTGGGGGGGGTTTTAGATACGCAGTATTTT.

The J gene is TRBJ1-2, the V gene TRBV18; possible D gene TRBD1, 5 bases. Germline V lookup: CDR1 KGHSH, CDR2 LQKENI. The CDR3 consists of 15 residues. V was clipped by 4 bases and J by 2 bases, with 14 bases between them. DNA of the CDR3: TGTGCCAGCTCACTTACGCGGGACGGGAACTATGGCTACACCTTC. Protein: CASSLTRDGNYGYTF.

The chain has TRBV4-2 and TRBJ2-7; 7 nucleotides align to TRBD1. V lost 3 bases and J lost 6; bases outside the gene matches: 8. The CDR3 contains 14 residues. Germline V CDR1 and CDR2: LGHNA, YNFKEQ. Here the CDR3 reads CASSHDVTGAEQYF. DNA for the CDR3: TGTGCCAGCAGCCATGATGTAACAGGGGCCGAGCAGTACTTC.

The gene calls are TRBV19 and TRBJ2-7; 8 nucleotides match TRBD1. Germline CDR1 LNHDA, CDR2 SQIVND (reference sequence). The ends lost 4 bases at V and 4 bases at J; junction bases unmatched: 3. The CDR3 has 13 residues. CDR3 region: CASSTGGVYEQYF. The CDR3 DNA follows: TGTGCCAGTAGTACAGGGGGCGTGTACGAGCAGTACTTC.

The rearrangement joins TRBV2 to TRBJ1-5, with 8 bases matching TRBD1. CDR3 size: 19 residues. Germline V gene sequence: CDR1 SNHLY, CDR2 FYNNEI. J was trimmed by 0 bases and V by 3 bases; bases with no gene match: 13. The CDR3 region has the DNA TGTGCCAGCAGTGAGCCTCCAGGGGGCGGCCTTTATAGCAATCAGCCCCAGCATTTT. This codes for CASSEPPGGGLYSNQPQHF.

This sequence joins TRBV18 and TRBJ1-2, with D unresolved. The V end was cut by 0 bases, the J end by 6 bases, with 8 bases between. Germline V gene sequence: CDR1 KGHSH, CDR2 LQKENI. The CDR3 is made up of 13 amino acids. In DNA, the CDR3 is TGTGCCAGCTCACCACCGCGGTCGGATGGCTACACCTTC. This sequence encodes CASSPPRSDGYTF.

For the CDR3, the DNA is TGCGCCAGCGCGCACCAGGGGTACGAGCAGTACTTC. Translated: CASAHQGYEQYF. The chain combines TRBV23-1 with TRBJ2-7, with D perhaps TRBD1 (6 bases). TRBV23-1 has ORF status, its function being uncertain. The CDR3 has 12 amino acids. V lost 8 bases to trimming and J lost 4 bases, with 12 bases between them.

The chain couples TRBV6-1 to TRBJ2-3; D uncertain. From germline, CDR1 is MNHNS and CDR2 SASEGT. V lost 2 bases and J lost 6, with 18 bases in between. The CDR3 spans 16 residues. The CDR3 protein is CASSEKVRRTTDTQYF. Written as DNA, the CDR3 is TGTGCCAGCAGTGAAAAAGTACGGCGAACTACCGATACGCAGTATTTT.

V usage is TRBV16 and J usage is TRBJ2-1; 9 nucleotides match TRBD2. Germline lookup yields CDR1 KGHSY and CDR2 FQNENV. This CDR3 comprises 14 residues. V was pared by 3 bases and J by 5 bases, with 2 bases of the junction left unmatched. CDR3 coding DNA: TGTGCCAGCAGCCACCTAGCGGGGAACAATGAGCAGTTCTTC. Translation gives CASSHLAGNNEQFF. Full variable domain (rest looked up from reference TRBV16 and TRBJ2-1): GEEVAQTPKHLVRGEGQKAKLYCAPIKGHSYVFWYQQVLKNEFKFLISFQNENVFDETGMPKERFSAKCLPNSPCSLEIQATKLEDSAVYFCASSHLAGNNEQFFGPGTRLTVL.

The gene calls are TRBV4-3 and TRBJ2-5, with a possible D match to TRBD2 (7 bases). The length of the CDR3 is 15 residues. V lost 2 bases, J lost 5 bases, and 15 bases lay in between. Germline V gene data show CDR1 as LGHNA and CDR2 as YSLEER. CDR3 DNA: TGCGCCAGCAGCCAACAACCGGGGGGCCTTGAGACCCAGTACTTC. This sequence encodes CASSQQPGGLETQYF.

This clone turned up a few times. The chain uses TRBV7-8 and TRBJ1-1, with D maybe TRBD1 (6 bases). The V gene lost 5 bases and the J gene lost 1 base, with 11 bases spanning the gap. In germline, CDR1 is SGHVS, CDR2 FQNEAQ. This CDR3 spans 14 amino acids. For the CDR3, the DNA is TGTGCCAGCAGCCGAGGGGGGGGGAACACTGAAGCTTTCTTT. It translates to CASSRGGGNTEAFF. The full variable domain, completed using reference TRBV7-8 and TRBJ1-1, is GAGVSQSPRYKVAKRGQDVALRCDPISGHVSLFWYQQALGQGPEFLTYFQNEAQLDKSGLPSDRFFAERPEGSVSTLKIQRTQQEDSAVYLCASSRGGGNTEAFFGQGTRLTVV.

The chain couples TRBV2 to TRBJ2-7; a possible D gene is TRBD1 (6 bases). The CDR3 runs 14 residues. CDR1 is SNHLY and CDR2 is FYNNEI in the germline V gene. Trimming cost V 6 bases and J 2 bases, with 14 bases left between them. CDR3 nucleotides: TGTGCCAGCAGCGGGACAAGGGGGACCTACGAGCAGTACTTC. It codes for CASSGTRGTYEQYF.

This clone turned up a few times. V is TRBV3-1 (or the pseudogene TRBV3-2) and J is TRBJ2-7; 9 positions agree with TRBD1. J was trimmed by 4 bases and V by 2 bases; bases with no gene match: 6. This CDR3 is 15 amino acids long. Per germline, CDR1 LGHDT and CDR2 YNNKEL (reference sequence). For the CDR3, the DNA is TGTGCCAGCAGCCAACGGACAGGGGAGGCTTACGAGCAGTACTTC. This encodes CASSQRTGEAYEQYF.

This chain uses TRBV9 with TRBJ1-1, with TRBD1 matching over 8 bases. Germline trimming cut 3 bases from V and 7 bases from J; bases unmatched to any gene: 14. The CDR3 length is 16 residues. The germline V gene encodes CDR1 SGDLS and CDR2 YYNGEE. The CDR3 region is CASSAGRRGPGVEAFF. The CDR3 DNA follows: TGTGCCAGCAGCGCCGGCCGCAGGGGGCCCGGGGTTGAAGCTTTCTTT.

This clone showed up just once. The chain combines TRBV5-1 with TRBJ2-7; 8 bases fit TRBD1. V trimming: 7 bases; J trimming: 0 bases; junction bases outside the gene matches: 6. The CDR3 totals 14 residues. Germline CDR1 SGHRS, CDR2 YFSETQ. CDR3 coding DNA: TGCGCCAGCCGAGACAGGGGCGTCTCCTACGAGCAGTACTTC. Its translation is CASRDRGVSYEQYF.